This T cell receptor beta chain was recovered during a study of neurological immune-mediated disorders. This CDR3 region has 15 residues. With 5 bases clipped from V and 4 bases from J, the junction kept 5 bases outside the gene matches. Germline V gene lookup returns CDR1 SGHTA and CDR2 FQGNSA. Unsorted libraries were derived from 2 million PBMCs stored at -80 C. The cDNA was synthesized by means of template-switch 5'RACE, which was carried out with 10-nucleotide random UMIs. Via MiXCR, TCRdb re-called the 5' RACE reads, giving one row per CDR3 protein. The repertoire holds 77,000 or so distinct CDR3 sequences, about 9.4% seen once, with about 1.8% in the top ten.

What was sequenced was PBMCs. This receptor was obtained from a man aged 45-65 years in good health. V gene TRBV7-2 combines with J gene TRBJ2-1; 10 bases are a match to TRBD1. The CDR3 loop is CASSPTGGAYNEQFF. In nucleotides, the CDR3 is TGTGCCAGCAGCCCGACAGGGGGCGCATACAATGAGCAGTTCTTC.